This is a list of T cell receptor beta chains from one sample in a study of post-analysis software for immune sequencing data. TCRdb called the PCR reads again in MiXCR, with one record for every CDR3 protein. Of about 460,000 distinct CDR3 sequences in the sample, less than 45% are singletons; the top ten hold about 12%. Sample: blood. Every receptor here comes from a girl aged 5-17 years with multiple sclerosis. CDR3s include the opening cysteine and the closing phenylalanine or tryptophan. The order of the fields is V gene, J gene, D gene, clone size, CDR3 DNA, CDR3 protein. A D gene is named only where the DNA matches it firmly. A row's size may be missing; if present it is once, few, many or a size class.

V: TRBV4-1
J: TRBJ1-2
D: NA
size: NA
DNA: TGCGCCAGCAGCCAAGGAGAATGGGAGGGTGGCTATGGCTACACCTTC
CDR3: CASSQGEWEGGYGYTF

V: TRBV7-2
J: TRBJ2-1
D: NA
size: few
DNA: TGTGCCAGCAGCTTAAATCTCGGCAGGCCCTACAATGAGCAGTTCTTC
CDR3: CASSLNLGRPYNEQFF

V: TRBV7-3
J: TRBJ2-1
D: TRBD1
size: few
DNA: TGTGCCAGCAGCTTATCGGGACAGGGTTTATATGAGCAGTTCTTC
CDR3: CASSLSGQGLYEQFF

V: TRBV10-3
J: TRBJ2-5
D: TRBD2
size: NA
DNA: TGTGCCATCAGCTTTAGCGGGAGAGGCCAAGAGACCCAGTACTTC
CDR3: CAISFSGRGQETQYF

V: TRBV28
J: TRBJ2-1
D: NA
size: few
DNA: TGTGCCAGCAGTTTTTTCCAGGGGGGTGACTGGGAGCAGTTCTTC
CDR3: CASSFFQGGDWEQFF

V: TRBV5-1
J: TRBJ2-7
D: NA
size: few
DNA: TGCGCCAGCAGCTTGGGCCGTACAGTCACCTACGAGCAGTACTTC
CDR3: CASSLGRTVTYEQYF

V: TRBV9
J: TRBJ2-1
D: TRBD2
size: once
DNA: TGTGCCAGCAGCGTTTCTAGCGGGAGGAGCAATGAGCAGTTCTTC
CDR3: CASSVSSGRSNEQFF

V: TRBV20-1
J: TRBJ2-3
D: TRBD2
size: few
DNA: TGCAGTGCTAGATCTAGCGGGAGTACGGATACGCAGTATTTT
CDR3: CSARSSGSTDTQYF

V: TRBV6-6
J: TRBJ1-1
D: TRBD1
size: few
DNA: TGTGCCAGCAGTGACAGGGGGCCGGACACTGAAGCTTTCTTT
CDR3: CASSDRGPDTEAFF

V: TRBV9
J: TRBJ2-1
D: NA
size: few
DNA: TGTGCCAGCAGCGTAGATATGGGAGCCGGGACTGAGCAGTTCTTC
CDR3: CASSVDMGAGTEQFF

V: TRBV6-5
J: TRBJ2-4
D: TRBD1
size: NA
DNA: TGTGCCAGCAGTCAAAAACAGGGGTTGGGAAACATTCAGTACTTC
CDR3: CASSQKQGLGNIQYF

V: TRBV4-3
J: TRBJ2-3
D: NA
size: few
DNA: TGCGCCAGCAGCCAAGGTCGGGCCACAGATACGCAGTATTTT
CDR3: CASSQGRATDTQYF

V: TRBV12-3/TRBV12-4
J: TRBJ2-7
D: TRBD2
size: few
DNA: TGTGCCAGCAGTTTCATCGCTAGCGGGAGGGATCACTACGAGCAGTACTTC
CDR3: CASSFIASGRDHYEQYF

V: TRBV2
J: TRBJ2-1
D: NA
size: NA
DNA: TGTGCCAGCTCATCGGACTATTCCAGCAATGAGCAGTTCTTC
CDR3: CASSSDYSSNEQFF

V: TRBV20-1
J: TRBJ1-5
D: TRBD1
size: NA
DNA: TGCAGTGCTAGAAAGGGGGCCAGTTACAATCAGCCCCAGCATTTT
CDR3: CSARKGASYNQPQHF

V: TRBV6-6
J: TRBJ1-5
D: TRBD1
size: NA
DNA: TGTGCCAGCAGCCACATACCGACGGGACAGCTCAATCAGCCCCAGCATTTT
CDR3: CASSHIPTGQLNQPQHF

V: TRBV4-3
J: TRBJ2-1
D: NA
size: few
DNA: TGCGCCAGCAGCCAAGATCATCAGGGGTGGGTGACGAATGAGCAGTTCTTC
CDR3: CASSQDHQGWVTNEQFF

V: TRBV7-3
J: TRBJ2-1
D: NA
size: NA
DNA: TGTGCCAGCAGCGTAGACCGGTACAATGAGCAGTTCTTC
CDR3: CASSVDRYNEQFF

V: TRBV11-2
J: TRBJ2-1
D: TRBD2
size: NA
DNA: TGTGCCAGCAGCTTAGATCCCCGGACTAGCGGGACGATGTACAATGAGCAGTTCTTC
CDR3: CASSLDPRTSGTMYNEQFF

V: TRBV29-1
J: TRBJ2-1
D: NA
size: few
DNA: TGCAGCCCAACGGGACCGGAGGACTACAATGAGCAGTTCTTC
CDR3: CSPTGPEDYNEQFF

V: TRBV20-1
J: TRBJ2-3
D: TRBD1
size: NA
DNA: TGCAGTGCGCTGGCCTTACAGGGGATTAGCACAGATACGCAGTATTTT
CDR3: CSALALQGISTDTQYF

V: TRBV4-1
J: TRBJ1-5
D: NA
size: NA
DNA: TGCGCCAGCAGCCGAAATACGGGTACCAATCAGCCCCAGCATTTT
CDR3: CASSRNTGTNQPQHF

V: TRBV20-1
J: TRBJ2-7
D: NA
size: NA
DNA: TGCAGTGCTAGTCATCGAGCCAGCTACGAGCAGTACTTC
CDR3: CSASHRASYEQYF

V: TRBV7-4
J: TRBJ1-4
D: TRBD1
size: few
DNA: TGTGCCAGCAGCTATTCGACAGGGGAAAGACTGTTTTTT
CDR3: CASSYSTGERLFF

V: TRBV15
J: TRBJ2-1
D: TRBD2
size: few
DNA: TGTGCCACCAGCAGAGATCTGACTAGCGGGAGTACTCAGTTCTTC
CDR3: CATSRDLTSGSTQFF

V: TRBV20-1
J: TRBJ1-5
D: TRBD1
size: NA
DNA: TGCAGTGCAAGGACAGGGTCCCATGATCAGCCCCAGCATTTT
CDR3: CSARTGSHDQPQHF

V: TRBV10-3
J: TRBJ1-2
D: NA
size: NA
DNA: TGTGCCATCAGTGAGTCTGCAGGGGTGACCGGCTACACCTTC
CDR3: CAISESAGVTGYTF

V: TRBV7-9
J: TRBJ2-6
D: NA
size: once
DNA: TGTGCCAGCAGCTTAATCTCTTTTCGGAGGGAATTCTCTGGGGTCAACGTCCTGACTTTC
CDR3: CASSLISFRREFSGVNVLTF

V: TRBV20-1
J: TRBJ2-1
D: NA
size: many
DNA: TGCAGTGCTAGACCCGGGACTGGGGCCTACAATGAGCAGTTCTTC
CDR3: CSARPGTGAYNEQFF

V: TRBV6-6
J: TRBJ2-2
D: TRBD1
size: NA
DNA: TGTGCCAGCAGTCGGGACAGGGGGCAGAGGGGGGAGCTGTTTTTT
CDR3: CASSRDRGQRGELFF

V: TRBV7-3
J: TRBJ1-6
D: NA
size: NA
DNA: TGTGCCAGCAGCATAGACGCCCAGGATAATTCACCCCTCCACTTT
CDR3: CASSIDAQDNSPLHF

V: TRBV20-1
J: TRBJ2-5
D: TRBD1
size: NA
DNA: TGCAGTGCTGTCCCGGGACAGGGGCAAGAGACCCAGTACTTC
CDR3: CSAVPGQGQETQYF

V: TRBV29-1
J: TRBJ1-2
D: NA
size: NA
DNA: TGCAGCGTTGTAGGCGGGGGCTGGTATGACTACACCTTC
CDR3: CSVVGGGWYDYTF

V: TRBV20-1
J: TRBJ2-5
D: NA
size: NA
DNA: TGCAGTGCTAGTGTGGACAGCCGATTCATGAGGGAGCAGTACTTC
CDR3: CSASVDSRFMREQYF

V: TRBV7-9
J: TRBJ2-7
D: NA
size: NA
DNA: TGTGCCAGCAGCCCGGGGGAGCGGTACTACGAGCAGTACTTC
CDR3: CASSPGERYYEQYF

V: TRBV7-2
J: TRBJ2-7
D: TRBD1
size: NA
DNA: TGTGCCAGCAGCACTACCTTGTGGGGACAGACCTACGAGCAGTACTTC
CDR3: CASSTTLWGQTYEQYF

V: TRBV6-1
J: TRBJ2-7
D: NA
size: NA
DNA: TGTGCCAGCAGTGAATACGGGTTACCCTACGAGCAGTACTTC
CDR3: CASSEYGLPYEQYF

V: TRBV20-1
J: TRBJ2-5
D: TRBD2
size: NA
DNA: TGCAGTGCTAGAGTAGCGGGAGGAGGAGAGACCCAGTACTTC
CDR3: CSARVAGGGETQYF

V: TRBV11-3
J: TRBJ2-1
D: NA
size: NA
DNA: TGTGCCAGCAGCTTAGGGGGGCACCTTAACAACAATGAGCAGTTCTTC
CDR3: CASSLGGHLNNNEQFF

V: TRBV7-9
J: TRBJ1-2
D: NA
size: few
DNA: TGTGCCAGCAGCTTAGGTTGGGACTCGTTCGAGGGCTACACCTTC
CDR3: CASSLGWDSFEGYTF

V: TRBV10-3
J: TRBJ1-1
D: NA
size: NA
DNA: TGTGCCATCAACCTGGGGGGAACGAACACTGAAGCTTTCTTT
CDR3: CAINLGGTNTEAFF

V: TRBV5-1
J: TRBJ2-1
D: TRBD1
size: NA
DNA: TGCGCCAGCAGCCCGACAGGGTCCCCCTACAATGAGCAGTTCTTC
CDR3: CASSPTGSPYNEQFF

V: TRBV20-1
J: TRBJ2-5
D: TRBD2
size: few
DNA: TGCAGTGCTCTGACTAGCGGGAGGGCCGGTTCTCGGGAGACCCAGTACTTC
CDR3: CSALTSGRAGSRETQYF

V: TRBV12-3/TRBV12-4
J: TRBJ2-7
D: NA
size: NA
DNA: TGTGCCAGCAGTTTCGCTGGAGAGCAGTACTTC
CDR3: CASSFAGEQYF

V: TRBV10-3
J: TRBJ2-1
D: NA
size: NA
DNA: TGTGCCATCAGTGAGTCGAATTGGAATGAGCAGTTCTTC
CDR3: CAISESNWNEQFF

V: TRBV2
J: TRBJ1-5
D: NA
size: NA
DNA: TGTGCCAGCAGTGCAGGGTATAGCAATCAGCCCCAGCATTTT
CDR3: CASSAGYSNQPQHF

V: TRBV12-3/TRBV12-4
J: TRBJ1-1
D: TRBD1
size: few
DNA: TGTGCCAGCACCGACAGGGTAAACACTGAAGCTTTCTTT
CDR3: CASTDRVNTEAFF

V: TRBV5-1
J: TRBJ2-7
D: NA
size: once
DNA: TGCGCCAGCAGCTCGTTATATGTTTCCGAGCAGTACTTC
CDR3: CASSSLYVSEQYF

V: TRBV2
J: TRBJ2-1
D: NA
size: few
DNA: TGTGCCAGCAGTATCGGAGGGGGATTAATGCAGTTCTTC
CDR3: CASSIGGGLMQFF

V: TRBV7-9
J: TRBJ2-1
D: NA
size: NA
DNA: TGTGCCAGCAGCTTAGTAGGGGCGAGGTACAATGAGCAGTTCTTC
CDR3: CASSLVGARYNEQFF

V: TRBV4-2
J: TRBJ2-1
D: NA
size: NA
DNA: TGTGCCAGCAGCCAGAGTTTGGCGGCAAGCTCCTACAATGAGCAGTTCTTC
CDR3: CASSQSLAASSYNEQFF

V: TRBV18
J: TRBJ2-5
D: NA
size: NA
DNA: TGTGCCAGCTCACCACGGATCGCTAGCCAAGAGACCCAGTACTTC
CDR3: CASSPRIASQETQYF

V: TRBV4-3
J: TRBJ1-1
D: NA
size: NA
DNA: TGCGCCAGCAGCCAAGATTCGGGGGACACTGAAGCTTTCTTT
CDR3: CASSQDSGDTEAFF

V: TRBV20-1
J: TRBJ2-7
D: TRBD2
size: few
DNA: TGCAGTGCTAGAGAACTAGCGGGAGTTTCGAACGAGCAGTACTTC
CDR3: CSARELAGVSNEQYF

V: TRBV20-1
J: TRBJ1-4
D: NA
size: NA
DNA: TGCAGTGCCCCCACCCCAGGAGCTAATGAAAAACTGTTTTTT
CDR3: CSAPTPGANEKLFF

V: TRBV19
J: TRBJ1-2
D: NA
size: NA
DNA: TGTGCCAGCCGAGGACAGTCCTTTGGCTACACCTTC
CDR3: CASRGQSFGYTF